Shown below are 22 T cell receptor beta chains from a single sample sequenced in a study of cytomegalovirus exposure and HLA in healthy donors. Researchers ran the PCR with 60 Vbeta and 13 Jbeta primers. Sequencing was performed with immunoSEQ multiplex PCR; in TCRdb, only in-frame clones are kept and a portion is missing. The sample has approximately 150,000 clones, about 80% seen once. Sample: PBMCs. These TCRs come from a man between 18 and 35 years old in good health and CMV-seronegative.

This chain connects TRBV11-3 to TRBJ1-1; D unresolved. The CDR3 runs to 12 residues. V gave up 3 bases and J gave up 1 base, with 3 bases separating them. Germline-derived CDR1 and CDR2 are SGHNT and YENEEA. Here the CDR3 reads CASSLRNTEAFF. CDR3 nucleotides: TGTGCCAGCAGCTTGAGGAACACTGAAGCTTTCTTT. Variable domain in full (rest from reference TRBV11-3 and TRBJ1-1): EAGVVQSPRYKIIEKKQPVAFWCNPISGHNTLYWYLQNLGQGPELLIRYENEEAVDDSQLPKDRFSAERLKGVDSTLKIQPAELGDSAVYLCASSLRNTEAFFGQGTRLTVV.

Here the CDR3 DNA reads TGTGCCAGCAGCAGAAGCGGAGGACGTGGAGCTGGAAACACCATATATTTT. The encoded protein is CASSRSGGRGAGNTIYF. The genes are TRBV7-2 and TRBJ1-3; D call uncertain. This CDR3 is 17 amino acids long. The V gene's germline CDR1 is SGHTA and CDR2 FQGNSA. Trimming stripped 5 bases from V and 2 bases from J, with 19 bases between.

The CDR3 protein is CASSKRTGGFFETQYF. Here the CDR3 DNA reads TGTGCCAGTAGTAAAAGGACAGGGGGCTTTTTCGAGACCCAGTACTTC. The rearrangement uses TRBV19 and TRBJ2-5; 11 bases match TRBD1. The junction had 9 bases not matched to a gene; V was cut back by 4 bases and J by 5 bases. Germline loops: CDR1 LNHDA, CDR2 SQIVND (reference sequence). The CDR3 has 16 residues. The full variable domain, its missing parts supplied by reference TRBV19 and TRBJ2-5, is DGGITQSPKYLFRKEGQNVTLSCEQNLNHDAMYWYRQDPGQGLRLIYYSQIVNDFQKGDIAEGYSVSREKKESFPLTVTSAQKNPTAFYLCASSKRTGGFFETQYFGPGTRLLVL.

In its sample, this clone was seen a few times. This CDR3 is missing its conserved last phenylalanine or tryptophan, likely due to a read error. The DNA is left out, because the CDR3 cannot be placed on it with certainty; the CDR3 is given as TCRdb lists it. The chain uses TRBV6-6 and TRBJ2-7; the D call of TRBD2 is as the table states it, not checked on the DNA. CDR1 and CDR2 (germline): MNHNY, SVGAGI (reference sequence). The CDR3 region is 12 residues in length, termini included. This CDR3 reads CASSYYGLAGSI.

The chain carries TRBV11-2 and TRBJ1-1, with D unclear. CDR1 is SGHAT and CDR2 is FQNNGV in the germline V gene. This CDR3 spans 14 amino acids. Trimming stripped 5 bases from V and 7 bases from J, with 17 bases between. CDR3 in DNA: TGTGCCAGCAGCCACCTCGAGATCTACGTTGAAGCTTTCTTT. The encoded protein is CASSHLEIYVEAFF.

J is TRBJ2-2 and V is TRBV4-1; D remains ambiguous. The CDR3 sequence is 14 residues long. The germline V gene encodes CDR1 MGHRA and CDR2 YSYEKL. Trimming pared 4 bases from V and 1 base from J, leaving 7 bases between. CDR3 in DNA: TGCGCCAGCAGCCCTCCAGGGAACACCGGGGAGCTGTTTTTT. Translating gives CASSPPGNTGELFF.

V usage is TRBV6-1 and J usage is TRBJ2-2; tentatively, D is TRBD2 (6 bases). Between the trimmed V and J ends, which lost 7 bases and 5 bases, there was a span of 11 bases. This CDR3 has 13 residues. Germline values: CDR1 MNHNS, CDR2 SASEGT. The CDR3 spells CASKPGETGELFF. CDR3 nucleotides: TGTGCCAGCAAACCGGGGGAAACCGGGGAGCTGTTTTTT.

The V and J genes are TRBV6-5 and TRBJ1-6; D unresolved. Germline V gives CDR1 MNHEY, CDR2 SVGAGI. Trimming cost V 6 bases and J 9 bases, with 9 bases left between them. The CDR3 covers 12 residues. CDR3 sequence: CASRDGGSPLHF. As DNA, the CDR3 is TGTGCCAGCAGGGACGGAGGTTCACCCCTCCACTTT.

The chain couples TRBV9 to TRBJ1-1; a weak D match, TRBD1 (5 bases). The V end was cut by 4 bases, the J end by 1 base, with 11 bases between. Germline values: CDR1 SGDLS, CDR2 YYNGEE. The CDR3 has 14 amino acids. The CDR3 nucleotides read TGTGCCAGCAGCAAAACAGGCGAGAACACTGAAGCTTTCTTT. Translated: CASSKTGENTEAFF. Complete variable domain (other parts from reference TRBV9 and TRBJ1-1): DSGVTQTPKHLITATGQRVTLRCSPRSGDLSVYWYQQSLDQGLQFLIQYYNGEERAKGNILERFSAQQFPDLHSELNLSSLELGDSALYFCASSKTGENTEAFFGQGTRLTVV.

In DNA, the CDR3 is TGTGCCACCAGCAGAGCCGTAACAACTAATGAAAAACTGTTTTTT. Amino acids: CATSRAVTTNEKLFF. V usage is TRBV15 and J usage is TRBJ1-4; D gene uncertain. Germline V gene sequence: CDR1 LNHNV, CDR2 YYDKDF (reference sequence). V lost 1 base, J lost 0 bases, and 6 bases lay in between. The CDR3 totals 15 residues.

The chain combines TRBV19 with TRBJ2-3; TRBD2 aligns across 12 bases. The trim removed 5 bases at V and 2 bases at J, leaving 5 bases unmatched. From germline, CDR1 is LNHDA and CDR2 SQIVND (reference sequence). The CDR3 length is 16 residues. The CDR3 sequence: CASSRRLAGDTDTQYF. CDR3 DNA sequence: TGTGCCAGTAGTCGACGACTAGCGGGAGACACAGATACGCAGTATTTT.

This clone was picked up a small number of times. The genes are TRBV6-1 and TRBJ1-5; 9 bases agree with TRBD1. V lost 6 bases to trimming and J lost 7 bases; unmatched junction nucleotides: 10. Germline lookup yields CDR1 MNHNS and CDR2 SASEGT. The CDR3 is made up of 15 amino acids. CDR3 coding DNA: TGTGCCAGCAGCAACAGGGGGCAAGTAAACCAGCCCCAGCATTTT. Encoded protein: CASSNRGQVNQPQHF.

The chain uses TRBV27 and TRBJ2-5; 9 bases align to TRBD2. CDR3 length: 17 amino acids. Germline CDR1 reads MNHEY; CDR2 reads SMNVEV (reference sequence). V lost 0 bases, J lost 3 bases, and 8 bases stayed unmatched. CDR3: CASSLSWRGGYKETQYF. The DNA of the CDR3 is TGTGCCAGCAGTTTATCGTGGCGGGGGGGCTATAAAGAGACCCAGTACTTC.

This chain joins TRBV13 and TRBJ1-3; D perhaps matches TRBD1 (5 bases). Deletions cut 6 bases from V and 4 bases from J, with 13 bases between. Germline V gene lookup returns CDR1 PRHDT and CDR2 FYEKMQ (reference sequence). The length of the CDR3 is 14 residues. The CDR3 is CASRELGQGNTIYF. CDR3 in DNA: TGTGCCAGCAGGGAGCTGGGGCAGGGAAACACCATATATTTT.

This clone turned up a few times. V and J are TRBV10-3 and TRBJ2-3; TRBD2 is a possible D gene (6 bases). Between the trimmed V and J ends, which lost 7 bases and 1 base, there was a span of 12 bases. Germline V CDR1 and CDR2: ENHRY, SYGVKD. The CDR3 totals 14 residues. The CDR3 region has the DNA TGTGCCATCATGACAACGGGAGGCACAGATACGCAGTATTTT. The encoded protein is CAIMTTGGTDTQYF.

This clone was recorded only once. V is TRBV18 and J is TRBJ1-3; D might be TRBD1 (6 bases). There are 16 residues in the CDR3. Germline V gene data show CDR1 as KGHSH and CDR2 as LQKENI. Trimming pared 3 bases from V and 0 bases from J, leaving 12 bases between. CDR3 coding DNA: TGTGCCAGCTCACCCTCCTGGGACACCTCTGGAAACACCATATATTTT. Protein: CASSPSWDTSGNTIYF. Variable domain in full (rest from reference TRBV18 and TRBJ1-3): NAGVMQNPRHLVRRRGQEARLRCSPMKGHSHVYWYRQLPEEGLKFMVYLQKENIIDESGMPKERFSAEFPKEGPSILRIQQVVRGDSAAYFCASSPSWDTSGNTIYFGEGSWLTVV.

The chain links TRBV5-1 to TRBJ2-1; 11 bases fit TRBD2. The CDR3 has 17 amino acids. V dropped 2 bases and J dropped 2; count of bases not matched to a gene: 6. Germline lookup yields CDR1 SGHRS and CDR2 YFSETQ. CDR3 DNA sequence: TGCGCCAGCAGCTTAATAGCGGGAGGGCCCCCCTACAATGAGCAGTTCTTC. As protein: CASSLIAGGPPYNEQFF.

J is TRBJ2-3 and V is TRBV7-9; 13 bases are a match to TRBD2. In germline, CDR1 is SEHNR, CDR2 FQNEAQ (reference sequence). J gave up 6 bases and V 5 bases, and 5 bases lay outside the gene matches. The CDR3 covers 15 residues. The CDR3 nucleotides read TGTGCCAGCAGCGGACTAGCGGGAGTGGGGGATACGCAGTATTTT. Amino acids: CASSGLAGVGDTQYF. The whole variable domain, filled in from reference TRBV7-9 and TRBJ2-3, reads DTGVSQNPRHKITKRGQNVTFRCDPISEHNRLYWYRQTLGQGPEFLTYFQNEAQLEKSRLLSDRFSAERPKGSFSTLEIQRTEQGDSAMYLCASSGLAGVGDTQYFGPGTRLTVL.

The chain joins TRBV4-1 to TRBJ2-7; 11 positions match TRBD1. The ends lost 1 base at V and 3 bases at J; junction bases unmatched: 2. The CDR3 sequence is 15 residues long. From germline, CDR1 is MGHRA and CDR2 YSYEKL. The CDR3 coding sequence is TGCGCCAGCAGCCAAGTGGGACAGGGGGACTACGAGCAGTACTTC. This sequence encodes CASSQVGQGDYEQYF.

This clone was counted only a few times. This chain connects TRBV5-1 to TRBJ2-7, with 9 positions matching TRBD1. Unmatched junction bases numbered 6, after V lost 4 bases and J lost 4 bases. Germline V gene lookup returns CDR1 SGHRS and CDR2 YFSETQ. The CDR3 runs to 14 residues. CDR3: CASSAGQGWYEQYF. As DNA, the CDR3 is TGCGCCAGCAGCGCCGGACAGGGGTGGTACGAGCAGTACTTC.

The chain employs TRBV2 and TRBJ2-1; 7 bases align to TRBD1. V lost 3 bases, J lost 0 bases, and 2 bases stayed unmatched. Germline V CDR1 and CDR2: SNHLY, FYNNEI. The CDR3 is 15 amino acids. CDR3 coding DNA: TGTGCCAGCAGTGACAGGGGGAGCTCCTACAATGAGCAGTTCTTC. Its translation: CASSDRGSSYNEQFF.

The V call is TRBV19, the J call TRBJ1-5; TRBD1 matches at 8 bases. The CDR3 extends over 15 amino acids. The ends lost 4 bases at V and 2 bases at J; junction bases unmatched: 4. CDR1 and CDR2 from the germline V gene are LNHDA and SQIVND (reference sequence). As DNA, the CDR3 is TGTGCCAGTAGTACTGACAGGGGAGGCAATCAGCCCCAGCATTTT. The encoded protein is CASSTDRGGNQPQHF. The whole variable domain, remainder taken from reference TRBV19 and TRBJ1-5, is DGGITQSPKYLFRKEGQNVTLSCEQNLNHDAMYWYRQDPGQGLRLIYYSQIVNDFQKGDIAEGYSVSREKKESFPLTVTSAQKNPTAFYLCASSTDRGGNQPQHFGDGTRLSIL.